These 24 T cell receptor beta chains were all obtained from the same sample, sequenced in a study of shared clonotypes between healthy human individuals. Here immunoSEQ multiplex PCR was the method, and the copy in TCRdb shows in-frame clones only, minus some. Of over 2 million clones listed, around 95% were seen once; the top ten hold about 0.13%. Specimen: naive CD4+ T cells sorted from blood. The subset is: CD45RA+ positively selected. The origin of the receptors is a man aged 18 to 29 in good health.

J is TRBJ1-2 and V is TRBV5-4, with TRBD1 as a possible D gene (5 bases). Per germline, CDR1 SGHNT and CDR2 YYREEE (reference sequence). CDR3 length equals 14 residues. V was cut by 0 bases and J by 6 bases, with 12 bases left in between. CDR3 DNA sequence: TGTGCCAGCAGCTTGGCTGGGGGGGGAAATGGCTACACCTTC. It is translated as CASSLAGGGNGYTF.

This rearrangement joins TRBV6-6 to TRBJ1-2; 9 bases match TRBD1. CDR1 and CDR2 (germline): MNHNY, SVGAGI (reference sequence). This CDR3 comprises 16 residues. The V and J ends lost 2 bases and 4 bases, in that order; junction bases with no gene match: 8. CDR3 coding DNA: TGTGCCAGCAGTTACCCACAGGGGGCCGGGAGCTATGGCTACACCTTC. Translation: CASSYPQGAGSYGYTF.

The chain is built from TRBV6-4 and TRBJ2-3, with 13 positions matching TRBD2. The germline V gene encodes CDR1 MRHNA and CDR2 SNTAGT. There are 14 residues in the CDR3. The V and J ends lost 6 bases and 4 bases, in that order; junction bases with no gene match: 1. CDR3 sequence (DNA): TGTGCCAGCAGCGGACTAGCGGGAGCAGATACGCAGTATTTT. Protein product: CASSGLAGADTQYF.

The rearrangement uses TRBV28 and TRBJ1-1; tentatively, D is TRBD1 (5 bases). The germline V and J ends were trimmed by 5 bases and 6 bases, with 16 bases remaining between them. The CDR3 runs to 14 residues. Germline-derived CDR1 and CDR2 are MDHEN and SYDVKM. The CDR3 DNA follows: TGTGCCAGCAGTCCTGGGACCCTAGCATCTGAAGCTTTCTTT. It specifies CASSPGTLASEAFF. The variable domain in full, completed from reference TRBV28 and TRBJ1-1, reads DVKVTQSSRYLVKRTGEKVFLECVQDMDHENMFWYRQDPGLGLRLIYFSYDVKMKEKGDIPEGYSVSREKKERFSLILESASTNQTSMYLCASSPGTLASEAFFGQGTRLTVV.

The V gene is TRBV2, the J gene TRBJ2-5, with 13 bases fitting TRBD2. The CDR3 consists of 14 residues. V was pared by 6 bases and J by 5 bases, with 3 bases of the junction left unmatched. The V gene's germline CDR1 is SNHLY and CDR2 FYNNEI. The CDR3, as DNA: TGTGCCAGCAGCGGACTAGCGGGAGTGGAGACCCAGTACTTC. It yields the protein CASSGLAGVETQYF.

The genes are TRBV5-1 and TRBJ2-7; a possible D gene is TRBD2 (6 bases). The CDR3 totals 16 residues. V gave up 1 base and J gave up 6 bases, with 20 bases separating them. CDR1 is SGHRS, CDR2 YFSETQ, per germline. CDR3: CASSLSPDRETSEQYF. The CDR3 DNA sequence: TGCGCCAGCAGCTTGTCCCCCGACCGGGAGACGAGCGAGCAGTACTTC. Complete variable domain (other parts from reference TRBV5-1 and TRBJ2-7): KAGVTQTPRYLIKTRGQQVTLSCSPISGHRSVSWYQQTPGQGLQFLFEYFSETQRNKGNFPGRFSGRQFSNSRSEMNVSTLELGDSALYLCASSLSPDRETSEQYFGPGTRLTVT.

The chain links TRBV10-3 to TRBJ1-5; weak D call: TRBD1 (6 bases). CDR3 length: 14 amino acids. Germline V CDR1 and CDR2: ENHRY, SYGVKD. Trimming pared 2 bases from V and 4 bases from J, leaving 9 bases between. The CDR3 coding sequence is TGTGCCATCAGTGAGGGACAGCAAAATCAGCCCCAGCATTTT. Translation: CAISEGQQNQPQHF.

This clone was counted a single time. The gene calls are TRBV30 and TRBJ2-1, with 10 bases fitting TRBD2. V dropped 0 bases and J dropped 4; count of bases not matched to a gene: 9. CDR1 and CDR2 from the germline V gene are GTSNPN and SVGIG (reference sequence). The CDR3 has 17 amino acids. This CDR3 is CAWSVRYSGRRYNEQFF. CDR3 nucleotides: TGTGCCTGGAGTGTACGATATAGCGGGAGGAGGTACAATGAGCAGTTCTTC.

The J gene is TRBJ1-5, the V gene TRBV7-8; the D gene is possibly TRBD1 (5 bases). The germline gives CDR1 SGHVS, CDR2 FQNEAQ. This CDR3 comprises 15 residues. Trimming took 0 bases from V and 7 from J, leaving 13 bases between them. The CDR3 reads CASSLATGVGQPQHF. CDR3 sequence (DNA): TGTGCCAGCAGCTTAGCGACGGGGGTAGGGCAGCCCCAGCATTTT.

The count of this clone is one. V usage is TRBV14 and J usage is TRBJ2-7; TRBD1 aligns across 8 bases. Germline-derived CDR1 and CDR2 are SGHDN and FVKESK. V gave up 4 bases and J gave up 2 bases; unmatched junction bases: 10. CDR3 length equals 16 residues. As DNA, the CDR3 is TGTGCCAGCAGCCCTCCCTTGACAGGGGATCCCTACGAGCAGTACTTC. The encoded protein is CASSPPLTGDPYEQYF.

The genes are TRBV11-2 and TRBJ1-2; D perhaps matches TRBD1 (6 bases). The CDR3 has 15 residues. Trimming took off 4 bases at V and 1 base at J, with 13 bases between the two ends. Looked up from germline, CDR1 is SGHAT and CDR2 is FQNNGV. This chain's CDR3 is CASSSYRDHNYGYTF. In DNA form, the CDR3 reads TGTGCCAGCAGCTCCTACAGGGATCATAACTATGGCTACACCTTC.

The genes are TRBV25-1 and TRBJ1-1; tentative D call: TRBD1 (5 bases). Trimming removed 2 bases from V and 4 bases from J, with 14 bases in between. The CDR3 sequence is 15 residues long. The germline CDR1 and CDR2 sequences are MGHDK and SYGVNS. CDR3 residues: CASSEPTGGSTEAFF. For the CDR3, the DNA is TGTGCCAGCAGTGAACCGACCGGGGGTAGCACTGAAGCTTTCTTT.

The chain combines TRBV25-1 with TRBJ2-3; D is uncertain. V lost 3 bases and J lost 9, with 13 bases in between. Germline CDR1 MGHDK, CDR2 SYGVNS. The CDR3 is 13 residues long. As DNA, the CDR3 is TGTGCCAGCAGTGAGAGAGTGCAGTCAACGCAGTATTTT. Its translation is CASSERVQSTQYF.

Points on this clone: Other nucleotide sequences from this sample produce the same CDR3. J is TRBJ1-5 and V is TRBV5-1; D not certain. Germline values: CDR1 SGHRS, CDR2 YFSETQ. The CDR3 length is 13 residues. The germline V and J ends were trimmed by 0 bases and 4 bases, with 5 bases remaining between them. CDR3 sequence (DNA): TGCGCCAGCAGCTTGGAATTGAATCAGCCCCAGCATTTT. Translated, it gives CASSLELNQPQHF.

V gene TRBV5-6 combines with J gene TRBJ1-6; no definite D call. This CDR3 is 15 amino acids long. From germline, CDR1 is SGHDT and CDR2 YYEEEE. The V end was cut by 0 bases, the J end by 7 bases, with 11 bases between. CDR3 loop: CASSLEGFKNSPLHF. The CDR3 bases are TGTGCCAGCAGCTTGGAGGGTTTTAAGAATTCACCCCTCCACTTT.

The CDR3 sequence: CASSEQPRRLDGYTF. CDR3 nucleotides: TGTGCCAGCAGTGAACAACCCCGGAGGCTCGATGGCTACACCTTC. This rearrangement joins TRBV6-1 to TRBJ1-2; D uncertain. The CDR3 loop spans 15 amino acids. Germline assignment: CDR1 MNHNS and CDR2 SASEGT. The V gene lost 2 bases and the J gene lost 6 bases, with 16 bases spanning the gap.

V and J are TRBV30 and TRBJ2-5; D unresolved. The J call may be mistaken, given a closer DNA end match to TRBJ2-7. CDR3 length equals 12 residues. Germline-derived CDR1 and CDR2 are GTSNPN and SVGIG (reference sequence). The CDR3 loop reads CAWSVETYEQYF. CDR3 DNA sequence: TGTGCCTGGAGTGTAGAAACCTACGAGCAGTACTTC.

V and J are TRBV7-2 and TRBJ1-1; TRBD1 matches at 7 bases. This CDR3 contains 17 residues. The germline V gene encodes CDR1 SGHTA and CDR2 FQGNSA. With V trimmed by 1 base and J by 2 bases, 10 bases remained unmatched. The CDR3 here is CASSLGGQRRSNTEAFF. CDR3 sequence (DNA): TGTGCCAGCAGCTTAGGGGGACAGAGGAGAAGTAACACTGAAGCTTTCTTT.

This chain joins TRBV7-2 and TRBJ2-5; TRBD2 agrees at 8 bases. Germline V CDR1 and CDR2: SGHTA, FQGNSA. This CDR3 spans 14 amino acids. Trimming cost V 5 bases and J 5 bases; bases outside gene matches: 7. The CDR3 DNA follows: TGTGCCAGCAGCACCCGGGGGGGCCGGGAGACCCAGTACTTC. Protein sequence: CASSTRGGRETQYF.

This clone was counted only a few times. This chain uses TRBV18 with TRBJ1-3; no definite D call. Trimming took 0 bases from V and 4 from J, leaving 16 bases between them. CDR1 is KGHSH and CDR2 is LQKENI in the germline V gene. CDR3 length: 17 amino acids. The CDR3 region is CASSPPDQQRAGNTIYF. Written as DNA, the CDR3 is TGTGCCAGCTCACCACCGGACCAACAACGGGCCGGAAACACCATATATTTT. Complete variable domain (other parts from reference TRBV18 and TRBJ1-3): NAGVMQNPRHLVRRRGQEARLRCSPMKGHSHVYWYRQLPEEGLKFMVYLQKENIIDESGMPKERFSAEFPKEGPSILRIQQVVRGDSAAYFCASSPPDQQRAGNTIYFGEGSWLTVV.

The chain joins TRBV19 to TRBJ2-7; TRBD2 might be the D (6 bases). Germline CDR1 reads LNHDA; CDR2 reads SQIVND (reference sequence). V was clipped by 9 bases and J by 6 bases, with 12 bases between them. The CDR3 sequence is 11 residues long. CDR3 bases: TGTGCCAGCTGGGCGGGGAGCGAGCAGTACTTC. Amino acids: CASWAGSEQYF.

The chain uses TRBV27 and TRBJ2-7, with D possibly matching TRBD2 (6 bases). V lost 2 bases, J lost 3 bases, and 14 bases lay in between. This CDR3 contains 15 residues. The germline V gene has CDR1 MNHEY and CDR2 SMNVEV (reference sequence). The CDR3 DNA follows: TGTGCCAGCAGTTTAGGTATTTCGGGACTCTACGAGCAGTACTTC. Residues: CASSLGISGLYEQYF.

The V gene is TRBV5-4, the J gene TRBJ2-7; 7 bases are a match to TRBD1. CDR1 and CDR2 from the germline V gene are SGHNT and YYREEE (reference sequence). The CDR3 extends over 15 amino acids. Trimming at V came to 3 bases and at J to 0 bases, leaving 6 bases not matched to a gene. The CDR3 DNA reads TGTGCCAGCAGCTGGACAGGACGCGACTCCTACGAGCAGTACTTC. This gives the protein CASSWTGRDSYEQYF.

V and J are TRBV5-6 and TRBJ2-6; unclear D gene. From germline, CDR1 is SGHDT and CDR2 YYEEEE. The CDR3 is 18 amino acids. The germline V and J ends were trimmed by 2 bases and 0 bases, with 15 bases remaining between them. Here the CDR3 reads CASSFNLADHSGANVLTF. CDR3 in DNA: TGTGCCAGCAGCTTTAACTTGGCAGATCACTCTGGGGCCAACGTCCTGACTTTC.